In this sample, the clone carrying this TCR beta chain turned up once. The CDR3 consists of 14 residues. V shed 0 bases, J shed 5 bases, and the junction held 5 bases outside the gene matches. Germline V gene lookup returns CDR1 SGHDT and CDR2 YYEEEE. Following RNA extraction, reverse transcription yielded cDNA that acted as the sequencing template. Data came from immunoSEQ multiplex PCR; TCRdb stores just in-frame clones and leaves some out. The sample lists around 110,000 clones; roughly 50% were seen once. This entry comes from a study of CD8+ T cells in alopecia areata. Treatment: oral pan-JAK inhibitor, 5-10 mg twice daily.

The chain combines TRBV5-6 with TRBJ2-7; TRBD2 matches at 7 bases. The sample here was CD8+ T cells sorted from blood, taken at week 24, from a patient treated with tofacitinib. The TCR was taken from a human donor with alopecia areata. The chain's CDR3 is CASSLVREGNEQYF. CDR3 bases: TGTGCCAGCAGCTTGGTTAGGGAGGGTAACGAGCAGTACTTC.